This T cell receptor (beta chain) was recorded in a study of identical twins. The sample holds many counts of this clonotype. As yet, its antigen is unknown. In every case, the donor was a healthy Caucasian. CDR1 and CDR2 (germline): LGHDT, YNNKEL (reference sequence). This CDR3 region has 18 residues. The V end was cut by 0 bases, the J end by 0 bases, with 17 bases between. TCRdb itself ran the 5' RACE reads through MiXCR, one entry per CDR3 protein. The sample contains 200,000 to 300,000 distinct CDR3 sequences, more than 9% of which appear only once. Overall study results and limits: The analysis was cross-sectional rather than longitudinal within donors.

Sequencing input: memory T cells sorted from blood. The rearrangement joins TRBV3-1 to TRBJ1-1; the D is unclear. This clonotype was obtained from a man aged 50 or older in good health. The CDR3, as DNA: TGTGCCAGCAGCCAAGACTTGATATACTCAACAGTGAACACTGAAGCTTTCTTT. This translates into CASSQDLIYSTVNTEAFF.